This T cell receptor beta chain was identified during a study of read filtering for tumor transcriptome and immune sequencing. Study-wide background: IR-seq gave about 3.5 to 11 million TCR reads per sample; RNA-seq gave about 75 to 1,400. Study-wide findings and caveats: Without single-read clonotypes, shared clonotype proportions correlated more between IR-seq and RNA-seq.

From germline, CDR1 is SGDLS and CDR2 YYNGEE. Trimming took 4 bases from V and 0 from J, leaving 14 bases between them. CDR3 length: 16 amino acids. This library used approximately 0.4 ug RNA and molecular barcoded adaptors spanning alpha/delta and beta/gamma chains. TCRdb fed the reads into MiXCR, producing one record per CDR3 protein. The repertoire consists of 100,000 to 150,000 distinct CDR3 sequences, with 10% to 15% occurring once and the leading ten covering approximately 9.9%. There are a few counts of this clonotype. The antigen is unknown. Every patient had bone marrow sampled while the disease was active.

The receptor's source is a donor over 35 with multiple myeloma. The sequenced sample was a population of CD138-negative cells sorted from bone marrow. The chain links TRBV9 to TRBJ1-3; the D gene is possibly TRBD1 (5 bases). Here the CDR3 reads CASSLKTGISGNTIYF. DNA of the CDR3: TGTGCCAGCAGCCTAAAAACAGGCATCTCTGGAAACACCATATATTTT.